This paragraph covers one T cell receptor beta chain sequence. Losses at the gene ends were 2 bases for V and 6 bases for J; bases not matched to a gene: 5. The CDR3 has 15 amino acids. Germline CDR1 is MNHEY and CDR2 is SVGAGI. This record belongs to a study of CD8 T cells in Susac syndrome. Random-hexamer reverse transcription was applied to about 0.45 to 1 ug RNA. A single record per CDR3 protein comes from TCRdb applying MiXCR to the immunoSEQ multiplex PCR reads. The sample holds 110,000 or so distinct CDR3 sequences, less than 95% seen once. Sequencing input: CD4+ T cells from PBMCs. The sequence was obtained from a human donor in good health. The rearrangement joins TRBV6-5 to TRBJ2-2, with TRBD2 matching 8 bases. CDR3 in DNA: TGTGCCAGCAGTTACAGGGTAGCGGGATCCGGGGAGCTGTTTTTT. This gives the protein CASSYRVAGSGELFF.